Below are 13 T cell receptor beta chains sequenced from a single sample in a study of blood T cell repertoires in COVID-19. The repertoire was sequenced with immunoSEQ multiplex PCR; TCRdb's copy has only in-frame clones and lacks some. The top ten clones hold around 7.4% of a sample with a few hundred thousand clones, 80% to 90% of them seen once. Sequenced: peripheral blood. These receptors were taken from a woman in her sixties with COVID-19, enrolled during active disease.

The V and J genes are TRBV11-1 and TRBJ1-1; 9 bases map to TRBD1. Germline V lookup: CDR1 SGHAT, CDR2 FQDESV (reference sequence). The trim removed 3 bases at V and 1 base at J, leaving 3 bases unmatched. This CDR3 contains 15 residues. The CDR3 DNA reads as TGTGCCAGCAGCTTGGACAGGGGAGGGAACACTGAAGCTTTCTTT. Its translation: CASSLDRGGNTEAFF.

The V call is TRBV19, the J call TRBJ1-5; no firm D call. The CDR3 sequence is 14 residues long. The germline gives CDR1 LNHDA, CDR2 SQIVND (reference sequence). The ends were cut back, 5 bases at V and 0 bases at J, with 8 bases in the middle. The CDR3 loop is CASSVSVSNQPQHF. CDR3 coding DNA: TGTGCCAGTAGTGTCTCCGTTAGCAATCAGCCCCAGCATTTT.

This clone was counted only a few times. The CDR3 sequence: CASRPTGAFGYTF. The CDR3 coding sequence is TGTGCCAGCAGGCCAACAGGGGCCTTTGGCTACACCTTC. The chain has TRBV11-2 and TRBJ1-2, with 7 bases identical to TRBD1. This CDR3 has 13 amino acids. CDR1 is SGHAT, CDR2 FQNNGV, per germline. The V and J ends lost 6 bases and 7 bases, in that order; junction bases with no gene match: 8.

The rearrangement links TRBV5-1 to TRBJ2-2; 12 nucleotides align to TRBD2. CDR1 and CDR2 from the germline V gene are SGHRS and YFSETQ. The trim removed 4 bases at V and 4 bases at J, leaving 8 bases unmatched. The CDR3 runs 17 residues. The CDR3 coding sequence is TGCGCCAGCAGCGCGACTAGCGGGGGCCGGGGCACCGGGGAGCTGTTTTTT. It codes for CASSATSGGRGTGELFF.

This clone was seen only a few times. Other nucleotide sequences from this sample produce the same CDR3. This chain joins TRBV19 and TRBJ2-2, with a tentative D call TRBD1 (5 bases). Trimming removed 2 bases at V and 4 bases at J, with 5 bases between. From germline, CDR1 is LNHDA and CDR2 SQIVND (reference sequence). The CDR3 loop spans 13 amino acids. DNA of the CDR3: TGTGCCAGTAGTATACAGGGCACCGGGGAGCTGTTTTTT. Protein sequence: CASSIQGTGELFF. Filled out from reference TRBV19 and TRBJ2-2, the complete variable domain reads DGGITQSPKYLFRKEGQNVTLSCEQNLNHDAMYWYRQDPGQGLRLIYYSQIVNDFQKGDIAEGYSVSREKKESFPLTVTSAQKNPTAFYLCASSIQGTGELFFGEGSRLTVL.

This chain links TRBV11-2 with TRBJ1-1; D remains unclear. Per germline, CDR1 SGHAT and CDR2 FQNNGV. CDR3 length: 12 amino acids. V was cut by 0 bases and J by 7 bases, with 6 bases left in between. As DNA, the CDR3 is TGTGCCAGCAGCTTAGAACGGGGTGAAGCTTTCTTT. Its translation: CASSLERGEAFF.

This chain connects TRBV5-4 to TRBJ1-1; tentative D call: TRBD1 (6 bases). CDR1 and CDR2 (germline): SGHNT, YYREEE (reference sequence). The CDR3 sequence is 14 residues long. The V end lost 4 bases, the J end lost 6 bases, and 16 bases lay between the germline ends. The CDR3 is CASSPLISGAEAFF. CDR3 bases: TGTGCCAGCAGCCCACTCATATCAGGGGCTGAAGCTTTCTTT.

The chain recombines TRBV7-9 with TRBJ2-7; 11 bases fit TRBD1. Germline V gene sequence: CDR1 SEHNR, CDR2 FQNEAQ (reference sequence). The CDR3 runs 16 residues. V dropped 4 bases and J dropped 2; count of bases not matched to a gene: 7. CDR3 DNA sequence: TGTGCCAGCAGCTCGAGAGGGACAGGGGGAACCTACGAGCAGTACTTC. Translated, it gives CASSSRGTGGTYEQYF.

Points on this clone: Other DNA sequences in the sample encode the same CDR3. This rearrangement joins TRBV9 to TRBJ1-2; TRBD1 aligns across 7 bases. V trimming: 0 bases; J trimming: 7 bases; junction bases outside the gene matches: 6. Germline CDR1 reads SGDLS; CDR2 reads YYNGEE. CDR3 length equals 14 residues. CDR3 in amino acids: CASSVVTGSGGYTF. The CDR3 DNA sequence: TGTGCCAGCAGCGTAGTGACAGGGTCGGGTGGCTACACCTTC.

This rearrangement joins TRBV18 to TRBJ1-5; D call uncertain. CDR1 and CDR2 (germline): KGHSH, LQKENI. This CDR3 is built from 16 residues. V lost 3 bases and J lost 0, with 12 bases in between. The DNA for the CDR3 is TGTGCCAGCTCACCTGCAGGCCTTTATAGCAATCAGCCCCAGCATTTT. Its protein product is CASSPAGLYSNQPQHF.

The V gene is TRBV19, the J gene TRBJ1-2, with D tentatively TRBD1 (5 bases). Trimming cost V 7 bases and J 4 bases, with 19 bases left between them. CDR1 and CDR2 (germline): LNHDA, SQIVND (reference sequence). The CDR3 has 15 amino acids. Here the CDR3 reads CASTPGGISIYGYTF. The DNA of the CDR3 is TGTGCCAGTACCCCGGGGGGAATATCGATCTATGGCTACACCTTC.

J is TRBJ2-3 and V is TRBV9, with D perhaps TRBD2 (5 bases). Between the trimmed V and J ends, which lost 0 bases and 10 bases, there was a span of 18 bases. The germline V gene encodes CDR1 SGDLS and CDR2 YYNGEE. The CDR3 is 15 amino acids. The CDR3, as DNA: TGTGCCAGCAGCGTAGACGGGAAGGGCCTGATCGCGCAGTATTTT. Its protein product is CASSVDGKGLIAQYF.

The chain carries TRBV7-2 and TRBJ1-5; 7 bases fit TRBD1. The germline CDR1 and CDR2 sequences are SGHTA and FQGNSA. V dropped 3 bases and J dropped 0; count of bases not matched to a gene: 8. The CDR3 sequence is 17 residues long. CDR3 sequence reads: CASSFFSTGISNQPQHF. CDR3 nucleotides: TGTGCCAGCAGCTTTTTTTCGACAGGGATTAGCAATCAGCCCCAGCATTTT.